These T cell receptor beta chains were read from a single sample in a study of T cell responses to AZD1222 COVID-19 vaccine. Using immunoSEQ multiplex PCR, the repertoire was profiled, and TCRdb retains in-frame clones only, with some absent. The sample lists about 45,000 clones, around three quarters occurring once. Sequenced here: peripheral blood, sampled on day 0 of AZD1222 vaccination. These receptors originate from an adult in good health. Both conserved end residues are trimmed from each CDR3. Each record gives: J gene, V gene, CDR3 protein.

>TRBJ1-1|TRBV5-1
ASSLGELGAGGLNTEAF
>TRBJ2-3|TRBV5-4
ASSSQGVSDTQY
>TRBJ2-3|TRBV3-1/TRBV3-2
ASSPRVGGTDTQY
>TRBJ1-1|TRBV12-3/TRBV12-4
ASSLGQRTEAF
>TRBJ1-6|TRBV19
ASSIERRPNSPLH
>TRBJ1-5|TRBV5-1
ASSSTGSGNQPQH
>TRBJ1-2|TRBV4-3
ASSQEGWT
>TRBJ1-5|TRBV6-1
ASSDEGVGGWNQPQH
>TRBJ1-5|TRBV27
ASSLSGGAGGPQH
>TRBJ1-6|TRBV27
ASSLSGKAPLH
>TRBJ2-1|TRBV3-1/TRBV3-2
ASAGPTGSSYNEQF
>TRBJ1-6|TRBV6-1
ASSEDVANSPLH
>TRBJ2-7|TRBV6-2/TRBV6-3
ASSYYPYEQY
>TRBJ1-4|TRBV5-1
ASSPTGVTNEKLF
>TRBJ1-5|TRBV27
ASSFGDREESNQPQH
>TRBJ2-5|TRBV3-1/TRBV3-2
ASSQAAGGGETQY
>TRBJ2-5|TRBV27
ASSSAQGGLGETQY
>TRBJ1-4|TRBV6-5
ASSYDRQGDNEKLF
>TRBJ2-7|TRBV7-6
ASSTLAGDSYEQY
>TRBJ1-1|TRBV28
ASVGVPGTEAF
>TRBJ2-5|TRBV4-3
ASSPGAGREETQY
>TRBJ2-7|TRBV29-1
STRGGEGGWFEQY
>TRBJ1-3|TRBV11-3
ASSWGRNTIY
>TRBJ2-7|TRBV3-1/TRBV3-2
ASSPHATSYEQY
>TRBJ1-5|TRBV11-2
ASSLGLGQRNQPQH
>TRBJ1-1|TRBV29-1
SADRNSNTEAF
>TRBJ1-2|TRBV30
AWSGTGYGYT
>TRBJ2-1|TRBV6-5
ASSRQGGRGEQF
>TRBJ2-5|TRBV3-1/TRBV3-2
ASSPTGTGVQETQY
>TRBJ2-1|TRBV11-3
ASSRAISSYNEQF
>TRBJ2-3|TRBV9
ASGQRGVTDTQY
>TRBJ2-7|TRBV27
ASSWGPRGSYEQY
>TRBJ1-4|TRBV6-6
ASSYFRGEKLF
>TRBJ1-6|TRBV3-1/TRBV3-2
ASSTRDSNSPLH
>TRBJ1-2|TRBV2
ASSGQGLYGGYT
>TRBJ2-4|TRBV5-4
ASSLEGPKNIQY
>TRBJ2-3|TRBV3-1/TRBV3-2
ASSPSGGATDTQY
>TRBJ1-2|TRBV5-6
ASSYAGQGGAYGYT
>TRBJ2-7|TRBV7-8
ASGLVGSARYEQY
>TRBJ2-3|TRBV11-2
ASSYIERGTDTQY
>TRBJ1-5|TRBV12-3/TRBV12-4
ASSLGGGQPQH
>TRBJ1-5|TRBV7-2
ASSLSGGINQPQH
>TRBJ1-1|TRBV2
ASSEGVLGGLNTEAF